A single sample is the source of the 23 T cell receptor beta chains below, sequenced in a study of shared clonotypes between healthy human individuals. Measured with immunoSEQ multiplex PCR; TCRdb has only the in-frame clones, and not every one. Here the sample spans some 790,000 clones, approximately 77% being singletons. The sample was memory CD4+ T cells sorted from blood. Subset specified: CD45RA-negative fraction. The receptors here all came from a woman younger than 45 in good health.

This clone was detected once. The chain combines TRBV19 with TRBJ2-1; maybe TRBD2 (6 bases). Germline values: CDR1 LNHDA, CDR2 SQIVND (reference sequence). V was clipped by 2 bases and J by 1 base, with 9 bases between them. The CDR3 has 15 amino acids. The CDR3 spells CASSILAESYNEQFF. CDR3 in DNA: TGTGCCAGTAGTATATTAGCGGAGTCCTACAATGAGCAGTTCTTC.

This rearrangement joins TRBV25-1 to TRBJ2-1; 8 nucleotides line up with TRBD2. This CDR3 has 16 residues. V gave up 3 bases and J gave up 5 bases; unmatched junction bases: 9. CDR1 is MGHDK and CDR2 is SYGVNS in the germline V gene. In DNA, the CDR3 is TGTGCCAGCAGTGAGGGCGGGGGGCCCGGAAACAATGAGCAGTTCTTC. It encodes CASSEGGGPGNNEQFF.

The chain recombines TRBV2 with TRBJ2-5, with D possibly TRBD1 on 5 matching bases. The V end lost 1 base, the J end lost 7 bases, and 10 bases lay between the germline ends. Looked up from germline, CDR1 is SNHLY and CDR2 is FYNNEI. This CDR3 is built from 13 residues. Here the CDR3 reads CASSEEGVGTQYF. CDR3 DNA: TGTGCCAGCAGTGAAGAAGGGGTGGGGACCCAGTACTTC.

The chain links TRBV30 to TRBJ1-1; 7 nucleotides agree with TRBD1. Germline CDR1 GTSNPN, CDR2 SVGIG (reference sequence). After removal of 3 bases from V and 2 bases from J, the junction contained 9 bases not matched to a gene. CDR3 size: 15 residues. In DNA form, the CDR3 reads TGTGCCTGGAGGTTCCGGGCAGGGGGTAACACTGAAGCTTTCTTT. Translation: CAWRFRAGGNTEAFF.

CDR3 nucleotides: TGCGCCAGCAGCTTGGTGTTTGGGGCGTGGAATACGCAGTATTTT. Translating gives CASSLVFGAWNTQYF. V usage is TRBV5-1 and J usage is TRBJ2-3; D may be TRBD1 (5 bases). Germline V CDR1 and CDR2: SGHRS, YFSETQ. The CDR3 runs 15 residues. Trimming cost V 0 bases and J 7 bases, with 15 bases left between them.

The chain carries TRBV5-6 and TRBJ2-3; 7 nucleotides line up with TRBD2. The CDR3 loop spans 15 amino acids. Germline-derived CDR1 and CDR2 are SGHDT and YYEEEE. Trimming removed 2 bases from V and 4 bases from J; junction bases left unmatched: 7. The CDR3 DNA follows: TGTGCCAGCAGCTTTGGTAGCGCGGGAGCAGATACGCAGTATTTT. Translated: CASSFGSAGADTQYF.

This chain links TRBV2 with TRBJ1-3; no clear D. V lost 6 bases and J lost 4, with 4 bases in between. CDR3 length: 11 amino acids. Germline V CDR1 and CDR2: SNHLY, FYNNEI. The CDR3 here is CASSYGNTIYF. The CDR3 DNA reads TGTGCCAGCAGCTACGGAAACACCATATATTTT.

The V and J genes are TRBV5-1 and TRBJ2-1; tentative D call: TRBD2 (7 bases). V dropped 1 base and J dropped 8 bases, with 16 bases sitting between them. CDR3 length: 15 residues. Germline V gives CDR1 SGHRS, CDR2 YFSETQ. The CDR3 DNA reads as TGCGCCAGCAGCTTGTCTGGCGGGGGCATCGATGAGCAGTTCTTC. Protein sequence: CASSLSGGGIDEQFF.

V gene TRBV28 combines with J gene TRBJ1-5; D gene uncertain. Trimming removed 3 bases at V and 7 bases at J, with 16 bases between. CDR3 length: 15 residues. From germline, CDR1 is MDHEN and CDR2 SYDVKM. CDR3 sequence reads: CASSFPSLVSQPQHF. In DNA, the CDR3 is TGTGCCAGCAGTTTTCCGTCTTTGGTGAGCCAGCCCCAGCATTTT.

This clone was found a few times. For the CDR3, the DNA is TGTGCCAGCAGCTTAGCGGAGGTGGCTTTCACCTTC. This encodes CASSLAEVAFTF. The V call is TRBV7-9, the J call TRBJ1-2; D ambiguous. The CDR3 covers 12 residues. CDR1 and CDR2 from the germline V gene are SEHNR and FQNEAQ (reference sequence). V was clipped by 0 bases and J by 13 bases, with 12 bases between them.

As DNA, the CDR3 is TGTGCCAGCAAATTTAACACCGGGGAGCTGTTTTTT. It is translated as CASKFNTGELFF. The genes are TRBV27 and TRBJ2-2; D remains ambiguous. The germline gives CDR1 MNHEY, CDR2 SMNVEV (reference sequence). V lost 7 bases and J lost 2, with 5 bases in between. The CDR3 runs 12 residues.

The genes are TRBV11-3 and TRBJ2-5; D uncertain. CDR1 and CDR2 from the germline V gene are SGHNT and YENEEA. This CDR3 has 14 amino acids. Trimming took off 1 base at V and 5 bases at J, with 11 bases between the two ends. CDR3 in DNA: TGTGCCAGCAGCTTAGTGTTAGAACCTGAGACCCAGTACTTC. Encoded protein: CASSLVLEPETQYF.

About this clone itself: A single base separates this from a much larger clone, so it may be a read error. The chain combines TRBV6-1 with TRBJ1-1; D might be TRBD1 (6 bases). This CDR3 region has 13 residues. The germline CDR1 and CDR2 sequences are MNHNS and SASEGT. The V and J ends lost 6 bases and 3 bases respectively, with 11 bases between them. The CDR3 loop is CASSWTEDTEAFF. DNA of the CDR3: TGTGCCAGCAGCTGGACAGAGGACACTGAAGCTTTCTTT.

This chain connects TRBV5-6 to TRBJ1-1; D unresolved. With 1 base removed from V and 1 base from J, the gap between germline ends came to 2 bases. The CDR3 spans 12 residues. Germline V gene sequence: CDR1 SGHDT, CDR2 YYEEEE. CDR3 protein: CASSLWNTEAFF. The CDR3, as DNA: TGTGCCAGCAGCTTGTGGAACACTGAAGCTTTCTTT.

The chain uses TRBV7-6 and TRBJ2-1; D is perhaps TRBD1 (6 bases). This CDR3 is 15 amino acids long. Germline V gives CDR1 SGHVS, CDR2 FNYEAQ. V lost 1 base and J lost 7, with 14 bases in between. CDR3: CASSLGGPGMNEQFF. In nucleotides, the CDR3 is TGTGCCAGCAGCTTAGGGGGGCCCGGGATGAATGAGCAGTTCTTC.

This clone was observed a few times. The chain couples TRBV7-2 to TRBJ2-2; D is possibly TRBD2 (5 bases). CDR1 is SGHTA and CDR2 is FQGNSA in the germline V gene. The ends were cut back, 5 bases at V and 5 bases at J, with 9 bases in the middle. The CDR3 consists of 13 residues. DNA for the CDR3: TGTGCCAGCAGCAGGCGGAGGACCGGGGAGCTGTTTTTT. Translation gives CASSRRRTGELFF. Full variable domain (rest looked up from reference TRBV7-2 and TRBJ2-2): GAGVSQSPSNKVTEKGKDVELRCDPISGHTALYWYRQSLGQGLEFLIYFQGNSAPDKSGLPSDRFSAERTGGSVSTLTIQRTQQEDSAVYLCASSRRRTGELFFGEGSRLTVL.

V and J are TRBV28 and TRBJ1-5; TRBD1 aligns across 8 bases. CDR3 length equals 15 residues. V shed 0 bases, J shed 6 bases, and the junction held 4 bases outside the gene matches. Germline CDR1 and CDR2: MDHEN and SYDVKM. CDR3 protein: CASSLWQGAGQPQHF. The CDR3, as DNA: TGTGCCAGCAGTTTATGGCAGGGGGCAGGTCAGCCCCAGCATTTT. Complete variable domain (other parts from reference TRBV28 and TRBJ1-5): DVKVTQSSRYLVKRTGEKVFLECVQDMDHENMFWYRQDPGLGLRLIYFSYDVKMKEKGDIPEGYSVSREKKERFSLILESASTNQTSMYLCASSLWQGAGQPQHFGDGTRLSIL.

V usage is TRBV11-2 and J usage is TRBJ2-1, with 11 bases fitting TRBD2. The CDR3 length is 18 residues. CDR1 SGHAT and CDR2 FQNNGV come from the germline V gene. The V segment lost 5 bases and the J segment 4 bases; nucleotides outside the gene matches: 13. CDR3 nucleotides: TGTGCCAGCAGCGCCCGCCGTTCTAGCGGGAGGCGTTACAATGAGCAGTTCTTC. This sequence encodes CASSARRSSGRRYNEQFF.

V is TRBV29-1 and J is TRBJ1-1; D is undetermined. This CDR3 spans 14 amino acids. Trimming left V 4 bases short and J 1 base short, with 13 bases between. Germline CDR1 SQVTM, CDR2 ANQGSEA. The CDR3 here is CSVAGRMGNTEAFF. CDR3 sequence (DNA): TGCAGCGTTGCGGGCAGGATGGGGAACACTGAAGCTTTCTTT.

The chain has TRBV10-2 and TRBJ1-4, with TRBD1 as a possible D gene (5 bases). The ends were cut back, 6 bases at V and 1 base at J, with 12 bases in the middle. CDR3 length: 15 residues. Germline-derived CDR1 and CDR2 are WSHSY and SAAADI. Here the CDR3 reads CASRLSGLTNEKLFF. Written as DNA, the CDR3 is TGCGCCAGCAGGTTGTCAGGGTTAACTAATGAAAAACTGTTTTTT.

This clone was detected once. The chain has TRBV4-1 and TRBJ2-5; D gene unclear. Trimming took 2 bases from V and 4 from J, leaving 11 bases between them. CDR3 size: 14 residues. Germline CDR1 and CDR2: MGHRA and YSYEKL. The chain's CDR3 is CASSQSGVGETQYF. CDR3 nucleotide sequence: TGCGCCAGCAGCCAATCCGGCGTGGGAGAGACCCAGTACTTC.

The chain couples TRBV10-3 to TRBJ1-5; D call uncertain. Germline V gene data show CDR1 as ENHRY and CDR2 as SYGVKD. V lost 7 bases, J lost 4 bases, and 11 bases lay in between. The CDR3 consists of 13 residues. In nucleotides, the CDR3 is TGTGCCATCATGTCCTCACTAAATCAGCCCCAGCATTTT. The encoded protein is CAIMSSLNQPQHF.

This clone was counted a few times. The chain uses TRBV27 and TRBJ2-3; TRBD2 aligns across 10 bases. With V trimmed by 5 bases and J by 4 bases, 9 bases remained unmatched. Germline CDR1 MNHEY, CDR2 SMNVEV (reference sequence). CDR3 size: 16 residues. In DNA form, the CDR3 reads TGTGCCAGCAGTCCCCTAGCGGGAGTTAGGGCAGATACGCAGTATTTT. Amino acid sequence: CASSPLAGVRADTQYF.